This is a list of T cell receptor beta chains from one sample in a study of technical replicates of blood from a few donors. This table comes from immunoSEQ multiplex PCR, and its TCRdb copy is limited to in-frame clones, with some not included. The sample has some 74,000 clones, 89% seen once. Sequenced: T cells isolated from PBMCs. The receptor source for this set is a human donor in good health. The CDR3 runs from the conserved cysteine through the conserved F or W. Each record gives: J gene, clone size, V gene, D gene, CDR3 length, CDR3 DNA, CDR3 protein. D genes are given only for firm matches. Size is omitted from some rows. Given values are once, few, many or a class for expanded clones.

TRBJ1-1 NA TRBV18 NA 14 TGTGCCAGCTCACCAGGACATAAGAACACTGAAGCTTTCTTT CASSPGHKNTEAFF
TRBJ1-3 NA TRBV30 NA 14 TGTGCCTGGAGTCTACAGGGTGGAGGAAACACCATATATTTT CAWSLQGGGNTIYF
TRBJ1-5 NA TRBV21-1 NA 15 TGTGCCAGCAGAGCCTTAATGGCCCCAGGGCAGCCCCAGCATTTT CASRALMAPGQPQHF
TRBJ2-5 once TRBV9 NA 14 TGTGCCAGCAGCGGGCTACAGGGTCGAGAGACCCAGTACTTC CASSGLQGRETQYF
TRBJ1-1 NA TRBV23-1 NA 11 TGCGCCAGCAGTCAAGCGGGAGAAGCTTTCTTT CASSQAGEAFF
TRBJ1-1 few TRBV7-9 NA 14 TGTGCCAGCAGCGCGGGACGGTTGAACACTGAAGCTTTCTTT CASSAGRLNTEAFF
TRBJ2-7 NA TRBV27 NA 13 TGTGCCAGCAGTTTATCCGGCTCCTACGAGCAGTACTTC CASSLSGSYEQYF
TRBJ2-7 NA TRBV28 NA 11 TGTGCCAGCAGCTACTACGCCGAGCAGTACTTC CASSYYAEQYF
TRBJ1-2 NA TRBV6-5 NA 14 TGTGCCAGCAGCCCCGGCCCAGGGGAAAGGGGCTACACCTTC CASSPGPGERGYTF
TRBJ2-5 NA TRBV6-5 TRBD2 13 TGTGCCAGCAGTTACGCGGGAGTGGGGACCCAGTACTTC CASSYAGVGTQYF
TRBJ1-1 few TRBV5-1 NA 14 TGCGCCAGCAGCTCCCCGACAGGGAACACTGAAGCTTTCTTT CASSSPTGNTEAFF
TRBJ1-2 NA TRBV2 TRBD1 14 TGTGCCACCCCCTTTTGGACAGGGCTTGAAGGCTACACCTTC CATPFWTGLEGYTF
TRBJ1-2 NA TRBV5-6 NA 13 TGTGCCAGCAGCTTTGACATTGACTATGGCTACACCTTC CASSFDIDYGYTF
TRBJ2-7 NA TRBV7-2 TRBD1 14 TGTGCCAGCAGCTTAGCAGGGGAACAGGGGGAGCAGTACTTC CASSLAGEQGEQYF
TRBJ2-7 NA TRBV13 NA 14 TGTGCCAGCAGCTTAGGCCACAGAAACTACGAGCAGTACTTC CASSLGHRNYEQYF
TRBJ1-5 NA TRBV4-1 TRBD1 18 TGCGCCAGCAGCCAAGATCAACAGGGGTTGTTCGGCAATCAGCCCCAGCATTTT CASSQDQQGLFGNQPQHF
TRBJ2-7 NA TRBV21-1 NA 18 TGTGCCAGCAGCAAAAGCCGGGACAGGGAGGTCCAATTCTACGAGCAGTACTTC CASSKSRDREVQFYEQYF
TRBJ2-2 few TRBV19 NA 14 TGTCCCTTCCCCGATGGGCCGAACACCGGGGAGCTGTTTTTT CPFPDGPNTGELFF
TRBJ2-1 NA TRBV4-1 TRBD2 14 TGCGCCAGCAGCCTAACAGCGGGGCGGAATGAGCAGTTCTTC CASSLTAGRNEQFF
TRBJ2-1 once TRBV7-6 TRBD1 13 TGTGCCAGCAGCCCGACAGGGGCTAATGAGCAGTTCTTC CASSPTGANEQFF
TRBJ2-1 NA TRBV15 TRBD1 15 TGTGCCACCAGGGATGGGACAGGGGTAAAGAATGAGCAGTTCTTC CATRDGTGVKNEQFF
TRBJ2-7 NA TRBV7-5 NA 13 TGTGTCAGAAGCTTTGACCGGCGGGGTGAGCAGTACTTC CVRSFDRRGEQYF
TRBJ1-2 NA TRBV2 TRBD1 13 TGTGCCAGCAGAGGACAGGGCATGGGCGGCTACACCTTC CASRGQGMGGYTF
TRBJ2-1 NA TRBV5-1 TRBD2 15 TGCGCCAGCAGCTTGGGGCTCGGGGGGGTGGATGAGCAGTTCTTC CASSLGLGGVDEQFF
TRBJ1-3 NA TRBV10-3 NA 13 TGTGCCATCACCCAGGGTGAAGGAAACACCATATATTTT CAITQGEGNTIYF